A single sample is the source of the 8 T cell receptor beta chains below, sequenced in a study of Ad26.COV2.S vaccination and SARS-CoV-2 variants. This table comes from immunoSEQ multiplex PCR, and its TCRdb copy is limited to in-frame clones, with some not included. The table has more than 300,000 clones, 86% seen once. Indicated treatment: around 19 received Ad26.COV2.S at low or high dose, single or two shots; 5 received placebo; per-sample allocation not given. Sampling happened 63 days after the first vaccine or placebo injection. Specimen: peripheral blood, collected in a trial of Ad26.COV2.S vaccine versus placebo. Receptors were obtained from a person aged 18 to 65 who received the Ad26.COV2.S COVID-19 vaccine or a placebo.

The CDR3 protein is CASSLQGYTGELFF. CDR3 DNA sequence: TGTGCCAGCAGCTTACAGGGATACACCGGGGAGCTGTTTTTT. The chain recombines TRBV7-6 with TRBJ2-2, with D tentatively TRBD1 (5 bases). With 2 bases removed from V and 3 bases from J, the gap between germline ends came to 7 bases. The CDR3 contains 14 residues. Germline V gene sequence: CDR1 SGHVS, CDR2 FNYEAQ.

The chain employs TRBV7-2 and TRBJ1-5; 11 bases line up with TRBD1. The CDR3 spans 15 residues. Germline CDR1 reads SGHTA; CDR2 reads FQGNSA. J gave up 4 bases and V 5 bases, and 4 bases lay outside the gene matches. In nucleotides, the CDR3 is TGTGCCAGCAGCCCTGGGACAGGGGGAAATCAGCCCCAGCATTTT. It yields the protein CASSPGTGGNQPQHF.

The rearrangement joins TRBV18 to TRBJ1-3; TRBD1 matches at 7 bases. V shed 1 base and J 2 bases; nucleotides not matched to a gene: 17. This CDR3 spans 20 amino acids. From germline, CDR1 is KGHSH and CDR2 LQKENI. The DNA of the CDR3 is TGTGCCAGCTCACCACGTCCGCAGGGGGAGCTTCAAGCGACTGGAAACACCATATATTTT. Residues: CASSPRPQGELQATGNTIYF.

A remark on this clone: In the same sample, other DNA sequences code for this CDR3. This sequence joins TRBV7-9 and TRBJ1-1; 8 bases map to TRBD1. Losses at the gene ends were 4 bases for V and 0 bases for J; bases not matched to a gene: 4. The CDR3 runs 15 residues. Germline V gene lookup returns CDR1 SEHNR and CDR2 FQNEAQ (reference sequence). CDR3 loop: CASSSRQGMNTEAFF. CDR3 nucleotides: TGTGCCAGCAGCTCACGACAGGGGATGAACACTGAAGCTTTCTTT.

J is TRBJ2-7 and V is TRBV6-2 or TRBV6-3; no clear D. The CDR3 is 13 amino acids. Per germline, CDR1 MNHEY and CDR2 SVGEGT. V was cut by 2 bases and J by 0 bases, with 5 bases left in between. CDR3 protein: CASSYGFSYEQYF. CDR3 coding DNA: TGTGCCAGCAGTTACGGATTCTCCTACGAGCAGTACTTC.

This chain uses TRBV30 with TRBJ1-5; no clear D gene. Per germline, CDR1 GTSNPN and CDR2 SVGIG (reference sequence). The CDR3 spans 16 residues. V lost 1 base to trimming and J lost 0 bases, with 13 bases between them. The CDR3 sequence is CAWSASPGNSNQPQHF. CDR3 nucleotide sequence: TGTGCCTGGAGTGCCTCCCCCGGTAATAGCAATCAGCCCCAGCATTTT.

The genes are TRBV19 and TRBJ1-2; D is undetermined. V lost 0 bases and J lost 8, with 10 bases in between. From germline, CDR1 is LNHDA and CDR2 SQIVND (reference sequence). This CDR3 comprises 13 residues. CDR3: CASSIEAGAGYTF. CDR3 DNA: TGTGCCAGTAGTATAGAGGCGGGAGCAGGCTACACCTTC.

The J gene is TRBJ2-1, the V gene TRBV18; TRBD1 agrees at 7 bases. V lost 6 bases to trimming and J lost 0 bases; unmatched junction nucleotides: 17. CDR3 length: 19 residues. CDR1 and CDR2 from the germline V gene are KGHSH and LQKENI. CDR3 in DNA: TGTGCCAGCTCTCCCACCGGGACAGCCCGAAGTAGCTCCTACAATGAGCAGTTCTTC. It is translated as CASSPTGTARSSSYNEQFF.